A single sample gave rise to the 27 T cell receptor beta chains below, sequenced in a study of T cell responses to AZD1222 COVID-19 vaccine. Only in-frame clones appear in the TCRdb table, and some are missing; sequencing was by immunoSEQ multiplex PCR. In the table there are around 160,000 clones, less than 95% of which are singletons. The sample was peripheral blood, taken on day 0 of AZD1222 vaccination. These receptors all come from an adult in good health.

V is TRBV7-6 and J is TRBJ2-7; TRBD2 might be the D (5 bases). CDR3 length equals 16 residues. V lost 2 bases and J lost 7, with 21 bases in between. Germline V gene sequence: CDR1 SGHVS, CDR2 FNYEAQ. As DNA, the CDR3 is TGTGCCAGCAGCTTAAAACCCTTGAAAGTCGGGGAGGAGCAGTACTTC. Protein: CASSLKPLKVGEEQYF.

The chain joins TRBV9 to TRBJ1-5; D unresolved. The CDR3 contains 13 residues. V gave up 5 bases and J gave up 5 bases, with 11 bases separating them. CDR1 is SGDLS, CDR2 YYNGEE, per germline. The chain's CDR3 is CASSGETHQPQHF. For the CDR3, the DNA is TGTGCCAGCAGTGGAGAAACGCATCAGCCCCAGCATTTT. The whole variable domain, filled in from reference TRBV9 and TRBJ1-5, reads DSGVTQTPKHLITATGQRVTLRCSPRSGDLSVYWYQQSLDQGLQFLIQYYNGEERAKGNILERFSAQQFPDLHSELNLSSLELGDSALYFCASSGETHQPQHFGDGTRLSIL.

This chain joins TRBV11-2 and TRBJ2-7; D unclear. The CDR3 extends over 12 amino acids. Per germline, CDR1 SGHAT and CDR2 FQNNGV. Trimming shortened V by 4 bases and J by 6 bases, and 10 bases separated the two germline ends. Here the CDR3 DNA reads TGTGCCAGCAGCTCCCCAGGTGGCGAGCAGTACTTC. This sequence encodes CASSSPGGEQYF.

The chain is built from TRBV4-1 and TRBJ1-5; the D gene is possibly TRBD1 (6 bases). The CDR3 spans 14 residues. Trimming removed 3 bases at V and 3 bases at J, with 9 bases between. Germline V lookup: CDR1 MGHRA, CDR2 YSYEKL. This CDR3 is CASSQDRVNQPQHF. Here the CDR3 DNA reads TGCGCCAGCAGCCAGGACAGAGTCAATCAGCCCCAGCATTTT.

This chain connects TRBV4-1 to TRBJ1-2; D perhaps matches TRBD1 (5 bases). Germline lookup yields CDR1 MGHRA and CDR2 YSYEKL. Trimming took 7 bases from V and 2 from J, leaving 17 bases between them. This CDR3 is built from 15 residues. The CDR3 sequence: CASMESHDSNYGYTF. DNA of the CDR3: TGCGCCAGCATGGAATCCCACGACAGCAACTATGGCTACACCTTC.

Notes on this clone: Other DNA sequences of this sample code for an identical CDR3. This chain uses TRBV2 with TRBJ1-5, with D hard to call. The CDR3 is 11 residues long. Trimming took 8 bases from V and 3 from J, leaving 5 bases between them. CDR1 is SNHLY and CDR2 is FYNNEI in the germline V gene. The CDR3: CASRLNQPQHF. In DNA form, the CDR3 reads TGTGCCAGCCGGCTCAATCAGCCCCAGCATTTT.

V and J are TRBV9 and TRBJ1-2; tentatively, D is TRBD1 (6 bases). Trimming shortened V by 4 bases and J by 3 bases, and 19 bases separated the two germline ends. CDR3 length: 16 amino acids. Looked up from germline, CDR1 is SGDLS and CDR2 is YYNGEE. Here the CDR3 reads CASSPTPLGGYYGYTF. The CDR3 bases are TGTGCCAGCAGCCCCACCCCACTGGGGGGCTACTATGGCTACACCTTC.

This clone has only one observation. This chain joins TRBV12-3 or TRBV12-4 and TRBJ2-2, with unresolved D. Trimming cost V 2 bases and J 7 bases, with 5 bases left between them. This CDR3 contains 12 residues. The CDR3 here is CASSLRHGELFF. CDR3 nucleotide sequence: TGTGCCAGCAGTTTACGACACGGGGAGCTGTTTTTT.

V is TRBV3-1 (or the pseudogene TRBV3-2) and J is TRBJ2-7; 9 positions match TRBD1. V dropped 5 bases and J dropped 2; count of bases not matched to a gene: 7. There are 15 residues in the CDR3. Germline V CDR1 and CDR2: LGHDT, YNNKEL (reference sequence). The CDR3 nucleotides are TGTGCCAGCAGCAAAGGGACAGGGAACCCCTACGAGCAGTACTTC. Amino acids: CASSKGTGNPYEQYF.

This clone turned up a few times. Here the CDR3 DNA reads TGTGCCAGCAGTGTGGCTAGCGGGAGTCCCGGGGAGCTGTTTTTT. As protein: CASSVASGSPGELFF. The chain has TRBV2 and TRBJ2-2; 10 positions agree with TRBD2. The CDR3 spans 15 residues. V lost 4 bases and J lost 6; bases outside the gene matches: 5. Germline V gives CDR1 SNHLY, CDR2 FYNNEI. Based on the CDR3 plus reference TRBV2 and TRBJ2-2, the full variable domain is EPEVTQTPSHQVTQMGQEVILRCVPISNHLYFYWYRQILGQKVEFLVSFYNNEISEKSEIFDDQFSVERPDGSNFTLKIRSTKLEDSAMYFCASSVASGSPGELFFGEGSRLTVL.

The chain recombines TRBV6-5 with TRBJ1-3; the D is unclear. Per germline, CDR1 MNHEY and CDR2 SVGAGI. The CDR3 consists of 14 residues. With 8 bases removed from V and 2 bases from J, the gap between germline ends came to 13 bases. The CDR3 DNA is TGTGCCAGCCTTAAGTACGGTGCTGGAAACACCATATATTTT. Its translation is CASLKYGAGNTIYF.

This clone was seen only once. V usage is TRBV27 and J usage is TRBJ1-6; the D is unclear. V was pared by 1 base and J by 6 bases, with 10 bases between. From germline, CDR1 is MNHEY and CDR2 SMNVEV (reference sequence). This CDR3 has 15 amino acids. CDR3 in amino acids: CASSLWSQSNSPLHF. For the CDR3, the DNA is TGTGCCAGCAGTTTATGGTCCCAGTCTAATTCACCCCTCCACTTT.

The chain employs TRBV19 and TRBJ1-6, with 7 bases fitting TRBD1. This CDR3 spans 13 amino acids. The V gene end was trimmed by 10 bases and the J gene end by 5 bases; junction bases not matched to a gene: 5. Germline loops: CDR1 LNHDA, CDR2 SQIVND (reference sequence). The CDR3 coding sequence is TGTGCCACCCGGGACAGCAATAATTCACCCCTCCACTTT. Translated: CATRDSNNSPLHF. Full variable domain (missing parts from reference TRBV19 and TRBJ1-6): DGGITQSPKYLFRKEGQNVTLSCEQNLNHDAMYWYRQDPGQGLRLIYYSQIVNDFQKGDIAEGYSVSREKKESFPLTVTSAQKNPTAFYLCATRDSNNSPLHFGNGTRLTVT.

This chain connects TRBV19 to TRBJ2-3, with TRBD2 matching over 13 bases. The CDR3 contains 16 residues. The germline gives CDR1 LNHDA, CDR2 SQIVND (reference sequence). V shed 7 bases and J 4 bases; nucleotides not matched to a gene: 8. This CDR3 reads CASKGLAGRGADTQYF. The CDR3 DNA sequence: TGTGCCAGTAAGGGACTAGCGGGAAGAGGGGCAGATACGCAGTATTTT. Full variable domain (rest looked up from reference TRBV19 and TRBJ2-3): DGGITQSPKYLFRKEGQNVTLSCEQNLNHDAMYWYRQDPGQGLRLIYYSQIVNDFQKGDIAEGYSVSREKKESFPLTVTSAQKNPTAFYLCASKGLAGRGADTQYFGPGTRLTVL.

This clone showed up just a few times. The rearrangement uses TRBV28 and TRBJ2-7; 8 bases line up with TRBD2. The CDR3 covers 16 residues. The germline V gene encodes CDR1 MDHEN and CDR2 SYDVKM. Unmatched junction bases numbered 12, after V lost 6 bases and J lost 2 bases. CDR3 region: CASSNPWAGGPYEQYF. CDR3 DNA: TGTGCCAGCAGCAACCCGTGGGCGGGAGGCCCCTACGAGCAGTACTTC.

The chain combines TRBV7-9 with TRBJ2-2, with TRBD2 matching 8 bases. With V trimmed by 4 bases and J by 4 bases, 11 bases remained unmatched. The CDR3 is made up of 17 amino acids. Germline V CDR1 and CDR2: SEHNR, FQNEAQ (reference sequence). This CDR3 is CASSSNSGKDGTGELFF. Written as DNA, the CDR3 is TGTGCCAGCAGCTCAAATAGCGGGAAGGATGGCACCGGGGAGCTGTTTTTT.

V gene TRBV5-1 combines with J gene TRBJ2-7; 9 bases fit TRBD1. The CDR3 runs to 15 residues. Losses at the gene ends were 3 bases for V and 0 bases for J; bases not matched to a gene: 4. Germline V gene lookup returns CDR1 SGHRS and CDR2 YFSETQ. The chain's CDR3 is CASSSRDRDSYEQYF. The CDR3, as DNA: TGCGCCAGCAGCTCCCGGGACAGGGACTCCTACGAGCAGTACTTC.

This chain links TRBV27 with TRBJ1-5, with D tentatively TRBD1 (5 bases). V was cut by 5 bases and J by 3 bases, with 14 bases left in between. Per germline, CDR1 MNHEY and CDR2 SMNVEV (reference sequence). The CDR3 totals 15 residues. The CDR3 DNA reads as TGTGCCAGCAGTAGCACCGGGACCCTCAATCAGCCCCAGCATTTT. The encoded protein is CASSSTGTLNQPQHF.

V usage is TRBV11-3 and J usage is TRBJ2-1, with 14 positions matching TRBD2. The trim removed 4 bases at V and 3 bases at J, leaving 11 bases unmatched. In germline, CDR1 is SGHNT, CDR2 YENEEA. CDR3 size: 19 residues. In DNA form, the CDR3 reads TGTGCCAGCAGCTCACATCCCGGGACTAGCGGGAGAAACTACAATGAGCAGTTCTTC. This encodes CASSSHPGTSGRNYNEQFF.

The chain employs TRBV7-8 and TRBJ1-5; no definite D call. The germline V gene has CDR1 SGHVS and CDR2 FQNEAQ. V lost 1 base to trimming and J lost 6 bases, with 13 bases between them. The CDR3 spans 15 residues. The CDR3 region is CASSLGEVTGQPQHF. The CDR3 DNA is TGTGCCAGCAGCTTAGGGGAGGTGACCGGTCAGCCCCAGCATTTT.

This chain connects TRBV9 to TRBJ1-1; D not resolved. The V gene lost 6 bases and the J gene lost 3 bases, with 15 bases spanning the gap. The CDR3 length is 14 residues. Germline assignment: CDR1 SGDLS and CDR2 YYNGEE. CDR3 residues: CASTPGLVDTEAFF. The CDR3, as DNA: TGTGCCAGCACCCCCGGACTTGTTGACACTGAAGCTTTCTTT.

The gene calls are TRBV6-1 and TRBJ1-5; 9 positions match TRBD1. Germline V gene lookup returns CDR1 MNHNS and CDR2 SASEGT. This CDR3 is 17 amino acids long. Trimming took 4 bases from V and 1 from J; bases not matched to a gene: 8. CDR3 residues: CASSVTAGTGSNQPQHF. CDR3 nucleotide sequence: TGTGCCAGCAGTGTGACTGCCGGGACAGGGAGCAATCAGCCCCAGCATTTT.

The chain employs TRBV5-5 and TRBJ2-3; D might be TRBD2 (7 bases). Germline V CDR1 and CDR2: SGHKS, YYEKEE (reference sequence). This CDR3 comprises 17 residues. Trimming took off 4 bases at V and 3 bases at J, with 21 bases between the two ends. As DNA, the CDR3 is TGTGCCAGCAGCGGGGAGGGCGTCAGGGGAACTACAGATACGCAGTATTTT. It yields the protein CASSGEGVRGTTDTQYF.

CDR3 coding DNA: TGTGCCAGCACCTCTCCCATTGAGGTAGCTTTCTTT. This sequence encodes CASTSPIEVAFF. The chain combines TRBV28 with TRBJ1-1; D not certain. Germline lookup yields CDR1 MDHEN and CDR2 SYDVKM. The CDR3 runs 12 residues. V shed 7 bases and J shed 10 bases, with 16 bases lying between them. Combining the CDR3 with reference TRBV28 and TRBJ1-1 gives the whole variable domain DVKVTQSSRYLVKRTGEKVFLECVQDMDHENMFWYRQDPGLGLRLIYFSYDVKMKEKGDIPEGYSVSREKKERFSLILESASTNQTSMYLCASTSPIEVAFFGQGTRLTVV.

The chain has TRBV6-6 and TRBJ1-3; 9 bases fit TRBD1. The junction had 6 bases not matched to a gene; V was cut back by 6 bases and J by 0 bases. The CDR3 length is 16 residues. Germline lookup yields CDR1 MNHNY and CDR2 SVGAGI (reference sequence). The CDR3: CASSTPGQGSGNTIYF. CDR3 coding DNA: TGTGCCAGCAGCACACCGGGACAGGGCTCTGGAAACACCATATATTTT.

As for this clone: This CDR3 is also generated by other DNA sequences in the sample. The rearrangement joins TRBV7-2 to TRBJ1-5; D is unresolved. The CDR3 has 14 residues. The ends were cut back, 0 bases at V and 6 bases at J, with 9 bases in the middle. CDR1 SGHTA and CDR2 FQGNSA come from the germline V gene. DNA of the CDR3: TGTGCCAGCAGCTTAGCCCGAGTAGGTCAGCCCCAGCATTTT. Translated: CASSLARVGQPQHF.

This chain connects TRBV28 to TRBJ1-2; 8 bases fit TRBD1. This CDR3 is 12 amino acids long. V lost 11 bases, J lost 7 bases, and 9 bases stayed unmatched. Germline V gene sequence: CDR1 MDHEN, CDR2 SYDVKM. CDR3 amino acids: CAGLDRDGGYTF. Written as DNA, the CDR3 is TGTGCCGGGTTGGACAGGGACGGTGGCTACACCTTC.